The next 20 T cell receptor beta chains were all read from a single sample in a study of identifying expanded T cells in peripheral blood. TCRdb keeps only in-frame clones here, not all; method: immunoSEQ multiplex PCR. This sample has 90,000 to 100,000 clones, with 88% found just once. The sample taken for sequencing was blood. These receptors came from a person between 18 and 75 years old in good health.

The CDR3 region has the DNA TGTGCCAGCAGGTGGGACAGATTCACAGATACGCAGTATTTT. It specifies CASRWDRFTDTQYF. The chain combines TRBV11-1 with TRBJ2-3; 7 bases match TRBD1. This CDR3 spans 14 amino acids. CDR1 and CDR2 (germline): SGHAT, FQDESV (reference sequence). J gave up 2 bases and V 6 bases, and 5 bases lay outside the gene matches.

The rearrangement uses TRBV20-1 and TRBJ1-4; D uncertain. Germline V gene data show CDR1 as DFQATT and CDR2 as SNEGSKA (reference sequence). The CDR3 has 10 residues. As DNA, the CDR3 is TGCAGGGGCGGTAATGAAAAACTGTTTTTT. Its protein product is CRGGNEKLFF.

The V gene is TRBV18, the J gene TRBJ2-1; no firm D call. Trimming took off 0 bases at V and 1 base at J, with 7 bases between the two ends. Germline V CDR1 and CDR2: KGHSH, LQKENI. The CDR3 sequence is 15 residues long. DNA for the CDR3: TGTGCCAGCTCACCACCTAGCCGTTCCTACAATGAGCAGTTCTTC. The encoded protein is CASSPPSRSYNEQFF.

The chain links TRBV6-1 to TRBJ1-2; 8 nucleotides match TRBD1. Trimming removed 0 bases from V and 3 bases from J; junction bases left unmatched: 3. The germline V gene has CDR1 MNHNS and CDR2 SASEGT. The CDR3 sequence is 15 residues long. The CDR3 DNA follows: TGTGCCAGCAGTGAAGCAGCGACAGGGGACTATGGCTACACCTTC. Amino acids: CASSEAATGDYGYTF.

On this clone: Relative to the germline gene, one junction end is altered; a read error may explain this. This chain uses TRBV29-1 with TRBJ2-2, with 8 bases identical to TRBD1. Germline V gives CDR1 SQVTM, CDR2 ANQGSEA. The CDR3 is made up of 14 amino acids. The DNA of the CDR3 is TGCAGCGCTGAATTGCAGGGGGCCACCGGGGAGCTGTTTTTT. It yields the protein CSAELQGATGELFF.

This chain connects TRBV9 to TRBJ1-1; a weak D match, TRBD1 (6 bases). Trimming removed 4 bases from V and 4 bases from J, with 14 bases in between. In germline, CDR1 is SGDLS, CDR2 YYNGEE. The CDR3 extends over 14 amino acids. The CDR3 loop reads CASSNRQAGTEAFF. The CDR3 nucleotides are TGTGCCAGCAGCAATCGACAGGCGGGCACTGAAGCTTTCTTT.

This chain uses TRBV5-5 with TRBJ1-3; D unresolved. Trimming cost V 0 bases and J 6 bases, with 7 bases left between them. Germline V lookup: CDR1 SGHKS, CDR2 YYEKEE (reference sequence). The CDR3 contains 13 residues. The CDR3, as DNA: TGTGCCAGCAGCTTGGTCGTCGAAAACACCATATATTTT. Translation gives CASSLVVENTIYF.

V usage is TRBV19 and J usage is TRBJ1-5, with D possibly being TRBD1 (6 bases). Germline-derived CDR1 and CDR2 are LNHDA and SQIVND (reference sequence). Trimming left V 6 bases short and J 2 bases short, with 17 bases between. There are 16 residues in the CDR3. DNA for the CDR3: TGTGCCAGTAGGTTAGGGAGCACAGGGCGCAATCAGCCCCAGCATTTT. Amino acid sequence: CASRLGSTGRNQPQHF.

V is TRBV5-1 and J is TRBJ2-5; a weak D match, TRBD2 (6 bases). The germline V gene encodes CDR1 SGHRS and CDR2 YFSETQ. The CDR3 runs to 14 residues. The germline V and J ends were trimmed by 0 bases and 2 bases, with 8 bases remaining between them. The CDR3 DNA is TGCGCCAGCAGCTTGGGCCGGGGGCAAGAGACCCAGTACTTC. This translates into CASSLGRGQETQYF. The full variable domain, in which reference TRBV5-1 and TRBJ2-5 provide the parts outside the CDR3, is KAGVTQTPRYLIKTRGQQVTLSCSPISGHRSVSWYQQTPGQGLQFLFEYFSETQRNKGNFPGRFSGRQFSNSRSEMNVSTLELGDSALYLCASSLGRGQETQYFGPGTRLLVL.

This clone was picked up a small number of times. The rearrangement links TRBV6-4 to TRBJ2-3; D perhaps matches TRBD2 (5 bases). Germline loops: CDR1 MRHNA, CDR2 SNTAGT. This CDR3 is built from 16 residues. V dropped 0 bases and J dropped 0 bases, with 10 bases sitting between them. The CDR3 is CASSDSVERSTDTQYF. CDR3 DNA sequence: TGTGCCAGCAGTGACTCGGTCGAGCGGAGCACAGATACGCAGTATTTT.

The J gene is TRBJ2-6, the V gene TRBV7-2; D unresolved. This CDR3 is built from 15 residues. CDR1 and CDR2 (germline): SGHTA, FQGNSA. V shed 2 bases and J shed 4 bases, with 9 bases lying between them. The CDR3 region is CASSLPRIGANVLTF. The CDR3 DNA reads TGTGCCAGCAGCTTACCGCGAATCGGGGCCAACGTCCTGACTTTC.

V is TRBV2 and J is TRBJ2-5; no clear D gene. The V gene lost 6 bases and the J gene lost 2 bases, with 4 bases spanning the gap. This CDR3 contains 11 residues. CDR1 is SNHLY and CDR2 is FYNNEI in the germline V gene. Written as DNA, the CDR3 is TGTGCCAGCAGATATCAAGAGACCCAGTACTTC. It is translated as CASRYQETQYF.

This chain connects TRBV7-2 to TRBJ1-6; D is perhaps TRBD1 (5 bases). The CDR3 has 16 residues. In germline, CDR1 is SGHTA, CDR2 FQGNSA. V shed 2 bases and J shed 7 bases, with 15 bases lying between them. This chain's CDR3 is CASSLRGKGWNSPLHF. In DNA, the CDR3 is TGTGCCAGCAGCTTAAGGGGTAAAGGGTGGAATTCACCCCTCCACTTT.

The chain couples TRBV5-6 to TRBJ1-5, with 7 nucleotides matching TRBD1. The CDR3 is 14 amino acids. Germline V lookup: CDR1 SGHDT, CDR2 YYEEEE. V lost 2 bases to trimming and J lost 4 bases; unmatched junction nucleotides: 3. The CDR3 sequence is CASSFGTENQPQHF. Written as DNA, the CDR3 is TGTGCCAGCAGCTTCGGGACAGAGAATCAGCCCCAGCATTTT.

This CDR3 reads CASRGGQHTEAFF. The CDR3 DNA reads as TGCGCCAGCAGGGGGGGACAACACACTGAAGCTTTCTTT. The chain is built from TRBV5-1 and TRBJ1-1; D might be TRBD1 (6 bases). CDR3 length: 13 residues. The germline gives CDR1 SGHRS, CDR2 YFSETQ. V lost 5 bases, J lost 3 bases, and 11 bases lay in between.

This chain links TRBV10-3 with TRBJ2-1; 12 nucleotides match TRBD2. CDR3 length: 14 amino acids. J gave up 5 bases and V 10 bases, and 6 bases lay outside the gene matches. Germline CDR1 and CDR2: ENHRY and SYGVKD. The CDR3 region is CATRTSGEDNEQFF. In nucleotides, the CDR3 is TGTGCCACTCGGACTAGCGGGGAAGACAATGAGCAGTTCTTC.

This chain joins TRBV2 and TRBJ1-5; D not resolved. CDR3 length: 14 residues. V lost 4 bases and J lost 5, with 12 bases in between. CDR1 and CDR2 (germline): SNHLY, FYNNEI. The CDR3 sequence is CASSAGQEYQPQHF. CDR3 coding DNA: TGTGCCAGCAGTGCTGGGCAGGAATATCAGCCCCAGCATTTT. Drawing the rest from reference TRBV2 and TRBJ1-5, the complete variable domain is EPEVTQTPSHQVTQMGQEVILRCVPISNHLYFYWYRQILGQKVEFLVSFYNNEISEKSEIFDDQFSVERPDGSNFTLKIRSTKLEDSAMYFCASSAGQEYQPQHFGDGTRLSIL.

The chain uses TRBV11-1 and TRBJ2-3, with 9 bases aligning to TRBD2. Germline trimming cut 5 bases from V and 2 bases from J; bases unmatched to any gene: 11. Germline-derived CDR1 and CDR2 are SGHAT and FQDESV (reference sequence). The CDR3 runs 17 residues. CDR3 sequence reads: CASSHRGGGAHTDTQYF. CDR3 DNA: TGTGCCAGCAGCCACCGGGGCGGGGGGGCCCACACAGATACGCAGTATTTT.

The J gene is TRBJ1-1, the V gene TRBV7-9; D is uncertain. CDR1 and CDR2 from the germline V gene are SEHNR and FQNEAQ (reference sequence). This CDR3 is 13 amino acids long. Trimming cost V 3 bases and J 5 bases, with 10 bases left between them. The CDR3 DNA follows: TGTGCCAGCAGCTTTATCCGGGGTACTGAAGCTTTCTTT. It codes for CASSFIRGTEAFF.

This chain joins TRBV1 and TRBJ1-2; the tabulated D call, TRBD1, remains unverified against the DNA. TRBV1 is classified as a pseudogene. There are 20 residues in the CDR3. The CDR3 protein is CTSSQVDPGQGTGSRYGYTF. Written as DNA, the CDR3 is TGCACCAGCAGCCAAGTTGACCCGGGACAGGGTACCGGATCCCGCTATGGCTACACCTTC.